This T cell receptor beta chain is drawn from a study of STAT5B mutations in CD4+ large granular lymphocyte leukemia. The wider study: The CDR3 'QG' motif was associated with a particular HLA allele among healthy donors. Study-wide results and limits: Compared with healthy controls (2/35), patient top clones favored TRBV06 (8/27). Main leukemic clonotypes were patient-specific, but 20% to 25% appeared at low frequency elsewhere.

The CDR3 sequence is 15 residues long. Germline-derived CDR1 and CDR2 are SNHLY and FYNNEI. Profiled with immunoSEQ multiplex PCR; TCRdb holds only in-frame clones, not every one. The profile shows around 20,000 clones, less than 80% of them singletons. Concerning this clone: The antigen is undetermined.

The sample consisted of CD4+ T cells from blood buffy coats. The gene calls are TRBV2 and TRBJ2-5, with 10 bases that match TRBD1. Matching the DNA end better, TRBJ2-7 makes the J call doubtful. This sequence originates from a human donor in good health. The CDR3 region has the DNA TGTGCCAGCAGCTACACCGGGACAGGGGTGGGCGAGCAGTACTTC. It encodes CASSYTGTGVGEQYF.